The text below deals with one TCR beta chain. No antigen is known for it. This sample is part of a study of long-term antiretroviral therapy in people with HIV. Cryopreserved PBMC numbered roughly 1-10 million per sample before DNA extraction. Study-level results: Controls showed broader CDR3 length ranges than did the HIV repertoires. Diversity went up after ART and still fell short of transplant donor controls.

A v3.0 immunoSEQ assay was performed at survey level. Clones were read by immunoSEQ multiplex PCR, and TCRdb kept only the in-frame ones, dropping some. The repertoire consists of fewer than 30,000 clones, with about four fifths occurring once and the leading ten covering about 5.8%. The CDR3 contains 14 residues. Germline V gene data show CDR1 as LNHDA and CDR2 as SQIVND (reference sequence). Trimming took off 3 bases at V and 6 bases at J, with 12 bases between the two ends. The specimen comprised unsorted PBMCs, sampled 0.7 years before starting antiretroviral therapy. This receptor was taken from a man aged 30 to 39 with HIV. The chain carries TRBV19 and TRBJ1-5, with D unclear. The CDR3 reads CASSMSRARQPQHF. As DNA, the CDR3 is TGTGCCAGTAGTATGTCAAGGGCTCGTCAGCCCCAGCATTTT.